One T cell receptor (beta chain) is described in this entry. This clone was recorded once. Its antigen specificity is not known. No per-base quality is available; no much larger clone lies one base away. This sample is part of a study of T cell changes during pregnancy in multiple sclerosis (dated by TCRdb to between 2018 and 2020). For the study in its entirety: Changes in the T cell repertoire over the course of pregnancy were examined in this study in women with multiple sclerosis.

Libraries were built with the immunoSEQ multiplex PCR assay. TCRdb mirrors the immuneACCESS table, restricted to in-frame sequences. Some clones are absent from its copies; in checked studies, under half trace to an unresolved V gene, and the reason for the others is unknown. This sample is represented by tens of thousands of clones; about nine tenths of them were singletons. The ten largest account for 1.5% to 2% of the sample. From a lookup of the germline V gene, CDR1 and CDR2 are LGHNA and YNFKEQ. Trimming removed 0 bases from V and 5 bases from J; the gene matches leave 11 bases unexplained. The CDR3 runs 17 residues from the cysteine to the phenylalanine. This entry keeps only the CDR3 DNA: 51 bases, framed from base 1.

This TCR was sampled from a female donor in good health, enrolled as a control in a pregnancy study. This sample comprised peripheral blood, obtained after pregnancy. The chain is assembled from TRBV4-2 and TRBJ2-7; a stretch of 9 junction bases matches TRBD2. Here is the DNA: TGTGCCAGCAGCCAAGATGAGCAGGCGGGGGGGCCCCACGAGCAGTACTTC. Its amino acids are CASSQDEQAGGPHEQYF.